The 6 T cell receptor beta chains below all came from one sample that was sequenced in a study of T cell clonality in common variable immunodeficiency. Here immunoSEQ multiplex PCR was the method, and the copy in TCRdb shows in-frame clones only, minus some. The data list 35,000 to 55,000 clones, none observed once; about 9.4% falls to the top ten. Input material: peripheral blood mononuclear cells. The receptor set was obtained from a person between 18 and 75 years old in good health.

This clone was seen many times. The observed sequence ends 3 residues before the CDR3 terminus, with the missing tail filled in from the germline J gene. This chain links TRBV20-1 with TRBJ1-2; 8 positions agree with TRBD1. After removal of 5 bases from V and 2 bases from J, the junction contained 4 bases not matched to a gene. The germline V gene encodes CDR1 DFQATT and CDR2 SNEGSKA (reference sequence). The CDR3 sequence is 13 residues long. The chain's CDR3 is CSAADRENYGYTF. CDR3 bases read: TGCAGTGCTGCGGACAGGGAGAACTATGGC.

This clone showed up many times. The CDR3 spells CSARGRGAYNEQFF. CDR3 DNA, as far as it was read: TGCAGTGCTAGAGGTCGCGGAGCCTACAATGAG. The V gene is TRBV20-1, the J gene TRBJ2-1; no clear D gene. The sequence runs out 3 residues before the end of the CDR3; the remainder is reconstructed from the germline J gene. The V end lost 1 base, the J end lost 2 bases, and 9 bases lay between the germline ends. Germline-derived CDR1 and CDR2 are DFQATT and SNEGSKA (reference sequence). This CDR3 region has 14 residues.

This clone was counted many times. The read finishes 3 residues shy of the CDR3 end, and the germline J gene is used to complete it. The chain is built from TRBV6-2 or TRBV6-3 and TRBJ2-7, with 7 bases lining up with TRBD2. V lost 7 bases to trimming and J lost 2 bases; unmatched junction nucleotides: 5. Germline V lookup: CDR1 MNHEY, CDR2 SVGEGT. The CDR3 length is 13 residues. The CDR3 bases that were read are TGTGCCAGCACTATTAGCGGGCCCTACGAG. It codes for CASTISGPYE. The whole CDR3 protein reads CASTISGPYEQYF.

This clone was seen a few times. Sequencing ends 3 residues short of the CDR3 end; the germline J gene provides the rest. This sequence joins TRBV11-3 and TRBJ1-2, with a tentative D call TRBD1 (6 bases). The CDR3 has 13 residues. V was pared by 2 bases and J by 4 bases, with 8 bases between. CDR1 is SGHNT, CDR2 YENEEA, per germline. The CDR3 loop is CASSLRGIYGYTF. The sequenced part of the CDR3 DNA is TGTGCCAGCAGCTTAAGGGGGATCTATGGC.

Many counts were recorded for this clone. The CDR3 is cut off 3 residues early in the read; its end comes from the germline J gene. The chain uses TRBV29-1 and TRBJ2-3; 8 positions match TRBD1. This CDR3 contains 16 residues. J lost 2 bases, V lost 6 bases, and 13 bases had no gene match. Germline V gene sequence: CDR1 SQVTM, CDR2 ANQGSEA. CDR3 DNA, as far as it was read: TGCAGCGTCCGCCGAAAACAGGGGGAGGCCACAGATACG. Protein sequence: CSVRRKQGEATDT. The complete CDR3 sequence is CSVRRKQGEATDTQYF.

This clone was counted ten times or more. From the germline J gene comes the end of the CDR3, since the read stops 3 residues before it. The chain uses TRBV7-2 and TRBJ1-2; perhaps TRBD1 as D (6 bases). V was pared by 4 bases and J by 7 bases, with 19 bases between. The CDR3 extends over 15 amino acids. Germline loops: CDR1 SGHTA, CDR2 FQGNSA. Here the CDR3 reads CASSYPGDRLGGYTF. The CDR3 bases that were read are TGTGCCAGCAGCTACCCCGGAGACAGGCTGGGTGGC.